Shown below are 24 T cell receptor beta chains from a single sample sequenced in a study of shared clonotypes between healthy human individuals (dated by TCRdb to the early 2020s). The library relied on the immunoSEQ multiplex PCR assay. Entries here come from immuneACCESS through TCRdb and include only in-frame sequences with V and J called. Some clones fail to appear in such tables; in the studies checked, an unresolved V gene covers under half of the shortfall, and the cause of the remainder is unknown. In this sample the table shows around 1,100,000 clones, around 77% of which occur a single time. Together, the top ten hold about 0.94% of the sample. Sequenced sample: memory CD4+ T cells from PBMCs. In the paper's terms, the cell subset or site label means: CD45RA-negative fraction. These receptors all stem from a man aged 18 to 29 in good health. Some clones in this sample may be carry-over from other donors' samples.

The table lists this clone with a few counts. The chain joins TRBV21-1 to TRBJ1-2; the table's D gene call, TRBD1, was not cross checked with the DNA. TRBV21-1 is an annotated pseudogene. This CDR3 spans 17 amino acids. The CDR3 here is CASSKRAGTNASYGYTF. CDR3 DNA sequence: TGTGCCAGCAGCAAAAGAGCAGGGACAAACGCCTCCTATGGCTACACCTTC.

The chain couples TRBV7-2 to TRBJ1-2; TRBD1 matches at 8 bases. This CDR3 has 19 amino acids. The V gene's germline CDR1 is SGHTA and CDR2 FQGNSA. The trim removed 2 bases at V and 3 bases at J, leaving 17 bases unmatched. CDR3 loop: CASSLRLDVIRGRDYGYTF. Written as DNA, the CDR3 is TGTGCCAGCAGCTTACGTTTGGATGTAATCAGGGGGCGGGACTATGGCTACACCTTC.

The chain combines TRBV5-4 with TRBJ1-2; 8 nucleotides agree with TRBD1. Germline CDR1 and CDR2: SGHNT and YYREEE (reference sequence). Germline trimming cut 3 bases from V and 4 bases from J; bases unmatched to any gene: 8. This CDR3 is built from 15 residues. The CDR3 region is CASSSIDRGSYGYTF. The CDR3 DNA reads TGTGCCAGCAGCTCGATAGACAGGGGAAGCTATGGCTACACCTTC. Looking up the rest from reference TRBV5-4 and TRBJ1-2 gives the full variable domain: ETGVTQSPTHLIKTRGQQVTLRCSSQSGHNTVSWYQQALGQGPQFIFQYYREEENGRGNFPPRFSGLQFPNYSSELNVNALELDDSALYLCASSSIDRGSYGYTFGSGTRLTVV.

This clone was detected only once. The J gene is TRBJ1-1, the V gene TRBV19; possibly TRBD1 for D (5 bases). The CDR3 has 13 amino acids. Germline CDR1 LNHDA, CDR2 SQIVND (reference sequence). V lost 8 bases and J 8 bases, leaving 18 bases between the germline ends. CDR3 protein: CASLRDPWAEAFF. The DNA for the CDR3 is TGTGCCAGTCTACGGGACCCCTGGGCGGAAGCTTTCTTT.

The V call is TRBV6-5, the J call TRBJ1-2, with a weak D call TRBD1 (5 bases). The CDR3 consists of 14 residues. CDR1 MNHEY and CDR2 SVGAGI come from the germline V gene. Trimming took off 6 bases at V and 2 bases at J, with 13 bases between the two ends. The CDR3 spells CASRPRPGNYGYTF. CDR3 sequence (DNA): TGTGCCAGCAGACCTCGGCCAGGGAACTATGGCTACACCTTC.

This chain uses TRBV18 with TRBJ1-2, with 9 bases that match TRBD1. Germline V gives CDR1 KGHSH, CDR2 LQKENI. The CDR3 is 16 amino acids. J was trimmed by 4 bases and V by 5 bases; bases with no gene match: 11. The chain's CDR3 is CASSSSGTGSFYGYTF. CDR3 bases: TGTGCCAGCTCATCATCCGGGACAGGGAGTTTCTATGGCTACACCTTC.

The chain carries TRBV2 and TRBJ2-2; D is undetermined. CDR3 length equals 14 residues. V was cut by 7 bases and J by 1 base, with 10 bases left in between. Per germline, CDR1 SNHLY and CDR2 FYNNEI. For the CDR3, the DNA is TGTGCCAGCACCGCCGGAATGAACACCGGGGAGCTGTTTTTT. Protein: CASTAGMNTGELFF. Drawing the rest from reference TRBV2 and TRBJ2-2, the complete variable domain is EPEVTQTPSHQVTQMGQEVILRCVPISNHLYFYWYRQILGQKVEFLVSFYNNEISEKSEIFDDQFSVERPDGSNFTLKIRSTKLEDSAMYFCASTAGMNTGELFFGEGSRLTVL.

The J gene is TRBJ2-1, the V gene TRBV30, with unresolved D. The CDR3 has 11 amino acids. Germline lookup yields CDR1 GTSNPN and CDR2 SVGIG (reference sequence). The germline V and J ends were trimmed by 5 bases and 8 bases, with 10 bases remaining between them. CDR3 amino acids: CAWLIGDEQFF. The DNA of the CDR3 is TGTGCCTGGTTAATAGGTGATGAGCAGTTCTTC.

The chain combines TRBV10-3 with TRBJ2-5; D assignment may be TRBD1 or TRBD2 (7 bases each). CDR1 is ENHRY, CDR2 SYGVKD, per germline. Between the trimmed V and J ends, which lost 6 bases and 2 bases, there was a span of 19 bases. The CDR3 spans 16 residues. The CDR3 nucleotides are TGTGCCATCAGGCAGGGGGGAGCGGGAAAACAAGAGACCCAGTACTTC. Amino acid sequence: CAIRQGGAGKQETQYF.

This clone was found a few times. This sequence joins TRBV6-5 and TRBJ1-5; D is possibly TRBD1 (6 bases). Trimming pared 6 bases from V and 11 bases from J, leaving 17 bases between. Per the germline V gene, CDR1 is MNHEY and CDR2 is SVGAGI. The CDR3 consists of 13 residues. The CDR3 DNA reads TGTGCCAGCAGGGAAACAGGGTCCCAGGCCCAGCATTTT. This gives the protein CASRETGSQAQHF.

The gene calls are TRBV27 and TRBJ2-2; D is uncertain. Germline V CDR1 and CDR2: MNHEY, SMNVEV (reference sequence). This CDR3 spans 15 amino acids. Trimming removed 3 bases at V and 2 bases at J, with 10 bases between. The CDR3 DNA follows: TGTGCCAGCAGTTTCCGCTCAATTAACACCGGGGAGCTGTTTTTT. As protein: CASSFRSINTGELFF.

The V and J genes are TRBV10-3 and TRBJ2-3, with D perhaps TRBD1 or TRBD2 (5 bases each). V shed 2 bases and J shed 5 bases, with 11 bases lying between them. The V gene's germline CDR1 is ENHRY and CDR2 SYGVKD. The CDR3 is made up of 14 amino acids. CDR3 DNA sequence: TGTGCCATCAGTGAGGGACGGGGCGGAGATACGCAGTATTTT. It specifies CAISEGRGGDTQYF.

V is TRBV2 and J is TRBJ1-5; tentatively, D is TRBD1 (5 bases). The CDR3 sequence is 14 residues long. Deletions cut 8 bases from V and 0 bases from J, with 11 bases between. In germline, CDR1 is SNHLY, CDR2 FYNNEI. DNA of the CDR3: TGTGCCAGCGGGGCGGAATATAGCAATCAGCCCCAGCATTTT. Translation gives CASGAEYSNQPQHF. Combining the CDR3 with reference TRBV2 and TRBJ1-5 gives the whole variable domain EPEVTQTPSHQVTQMGQEVILRCVPISNHLYFYWYRQILGQKVEFLVSFYNNEISEKSEIFDDQFSVERPDGSNFTLKIRSTKLEDSAMYFCASGAEYSNQPQHFGDGTRLSIL.

The chain couples TRBV19 to TRBJ1-2, with a weak D call TRBD1 (5 bases). CDR1 is LNHDA and CDR2 is SQIVND in the germline V gene (reference sequence). This CDR3 region has 14 residues. V gave up 9 bases and J gave up 7 bases, with 21 bases separating them. CDR3 region: CASSPTRGEFGYTF. The CDR3 coding sequence is TGTGCCAGCTCTCCCACGAGGGGCGAGTTTGGCTACACCTTC.

As to this clone: Germline and junction disagree at one end, which may indicate a read error. This chain joins TRBV27 and TRBJ2-7, with unresolved D. This CDR3 comprises 10 residues. In germline, CDR1 is MNHEY, CDR2 SMNVEV (reference sequence). CDR3 DNA: TGTGCCAGCAGCAGAGGAACTTCAGACTTC. Encoded protein: CASSRGTSDF.

V usage is TRBV2 and J usage is TRBJ1-3; D is unresolved. Trimming shortened V by 6 bases and J by 7 bases, and 19 bases separated the two germline ends. The germline V gene encodes CDR1 SNHLY and CDR2 FYNNEI. There are 15 residues in the CDR3. The DNA of the CDR3 is TGTGCCAGCAGCAGAACACAGTTATTATTGAACACCATATATTTT. Protein: CASSRTQLLLNTIYF.

In DNA form, the CDR3 reads TGTGCCAGCAGCGTAGGCGCATCAGAATATTTCTACGAGCAGTACTTC. Amino acid sequence: CASSVGASEYFYEQYF. The rearrangement uses TRBV9 and TRBJ2-7, with D hard to call. Trimming took 0 bases from V and 3 from J, leaving 16 bases between them. Germline values: CDR1 SGDLS, CDR2 YYNGEE. This CDR3 region has 16 residues.

This clone was seen only a few times. The V call is TRBV18, the J call TRBJ2-3; D is uncertain. With 0 bases removed from V and 3 bases from J, the gap between germline ends came to 13 bases. The germline V gene encodes CDR1 KGHSH and CDR2 LQKENI. This CDR3 contains 16 residues. CDR3 loop: CASSPPRRAVTDTQYF. CDR3 sequence (DNA): TGTGCCAGCTCACCACCGAGAAGGGCGGTTACAGATACGCAGTATTTT.

The sample holds a few counts of this clone. V and J are TRBV4-2 and TRBJ1-5; D possibly corresponds to TRBD1 (5 bases). The V gene's germline CDR1 is LGHNA and CDR2 YNFKEQ. With 0 bases removed from V and 9 bases from J, the gap between germline ends came to 18 bases. The CDR3 sequence is 16 residues long. The CDR3 here is CASSQDWPGGKGPQHF. The CDR3 DNA follows: TGTGCCAGCAGCCAAGATTGGCCGGGGGGGAAAGGGCCCCAGCATTTT.

The CDR3 nucleotides read TGTGCCAGCAGCTTAGAGTCAGGCCCGGACAGGGAGGACGGCTACACCTTC. Its protein is CASSLESGPDREDGYTF. The chain employs TRBV7-2 and TRBJ1-2, with TRBD1 identical over 8 bases. Germline loops: CDR1 SGHTA, CDR2 FQGNSA. The CDR3 is 17 amino acids. Trimming cost V 1 base and J 8 bases; bases outside gene matches: 15.

This clone was recorded a few times. The chain couples TRBV4-2 to TRBJ1-1, with D perhaps matching TRBD1 (5 bases). This CDR3 is built from 14 residues. Trimming removed 4 bases at V and 3 bases at J, with 12 bases between. The germline V gene encodes CDR1 LGHNA and CDR2 YNFKEQ. CDR3: CASSLGTRDTEAFF. The DNA for the CDR3 is TGTGCCAGCAGCCTAGGGACCAGGGACACTGAAGCTTTCTTT.

This clone was counted between two and nine times. The J gene is TRBJ2-2, the V gene TRBV12-5; D is unresolved. Germline values: CDR1 LGHNT, CDR2 FRNRAP. V was clipped by 7 bases and J by 8 bases, with 11 bases between them. The CDR3 length is 12 residues. DNA for the CDR3: TGTGCTAGTGCCGCCCCCCCAGGGGAGCTGTTTTTT. Translating it yields CASAAPPGELFF.

V is TRBV4-2 and J is TRBJ2-1, with TRBD2 matching over 9 bases. With 2 bases clipped from V and 2 bases from J, the junction kept 4 bases outside the gene matches. Germline loops: CDR1 LGHNA, CDR2 YNFKEQ. The CDR3 covers 16 residues. The CDR3 here is CASSQLAGVAYNEQFF. For the CDR3, the DNA is TGTGCCAGCAGCCAATTAGCGGGAGTGGCCTACAATGAGCAGTTCTTC.

A single count supports this clone. V usage is TRBV9 and J usage is TRBJ2-3; D remains unclear. V was shortened by 0 bases and J by 1 base, with 6 bases between the two germline ends. The CDR3 sequence is 14 residues long. CDR1 is SGDLS, CDR2 YYNGEE, per germline. The CDR3 protein is CASSVVSGTDTQYF. CDR3 coding DNA: TGTGCCAGCAGCGTAGTGTCGGGCACAGATACGCAGTATTTT.